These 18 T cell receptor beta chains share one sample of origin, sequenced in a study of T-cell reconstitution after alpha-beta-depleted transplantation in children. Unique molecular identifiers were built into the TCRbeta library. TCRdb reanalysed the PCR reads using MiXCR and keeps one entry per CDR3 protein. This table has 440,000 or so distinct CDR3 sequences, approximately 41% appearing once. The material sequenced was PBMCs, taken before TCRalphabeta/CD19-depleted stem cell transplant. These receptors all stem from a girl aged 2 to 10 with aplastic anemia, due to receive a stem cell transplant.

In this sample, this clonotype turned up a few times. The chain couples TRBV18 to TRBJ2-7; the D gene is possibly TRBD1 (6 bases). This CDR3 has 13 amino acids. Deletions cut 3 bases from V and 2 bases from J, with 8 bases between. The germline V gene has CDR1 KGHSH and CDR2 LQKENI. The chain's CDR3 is CASSPQGTYEQYF. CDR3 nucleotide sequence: TGTGCCAGCTCACCCCAGGGGACCTACGAGCAGTACTTC.

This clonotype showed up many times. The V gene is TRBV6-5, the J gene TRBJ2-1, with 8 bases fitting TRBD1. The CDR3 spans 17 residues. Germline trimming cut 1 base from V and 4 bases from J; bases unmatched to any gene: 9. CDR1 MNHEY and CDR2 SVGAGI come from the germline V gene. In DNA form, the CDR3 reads TGTGCCAGCAGTTACTGGCCCCGGGACAGGTTATACAATGAGCAGTTCTTC. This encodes CASSYWPRDRLYNEQFF.

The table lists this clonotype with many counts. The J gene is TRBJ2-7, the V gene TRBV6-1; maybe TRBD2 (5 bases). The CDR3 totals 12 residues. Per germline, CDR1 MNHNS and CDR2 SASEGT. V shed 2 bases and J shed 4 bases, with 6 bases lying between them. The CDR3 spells CASSESGYEQYF. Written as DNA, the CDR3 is TGTGCCAGCAGTGAAAGCGGATACGAGCAGTACTTC.

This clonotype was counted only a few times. As DNA, the CDR3 is TGTGCCAGCAGCGTAAATCCGGGACAGGGCATGAACACTGAAGCTTTCTTT. Amino acid sequence: CASSVNPGQGMNTEAFF. The chain is built from TRBV9 and TRBJ1-1; 9 positions match TRBD1. J gave up 0 bases and V 1 base, and 7 bases lay outside the gene matches. The germline gives CDR1 SGDLS, CDR2 YYNGEE. The CDR3 is made up of 17 amino acids.

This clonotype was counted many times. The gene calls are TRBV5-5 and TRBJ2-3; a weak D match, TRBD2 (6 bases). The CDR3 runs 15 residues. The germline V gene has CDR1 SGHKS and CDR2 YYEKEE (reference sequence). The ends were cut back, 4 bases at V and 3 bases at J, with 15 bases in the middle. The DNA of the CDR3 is TGTGCCAGCAGCCCGCCGGAGGGCCGGACAGATACGCAGTATTTT. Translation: CASSPPEGRTDTQYF.

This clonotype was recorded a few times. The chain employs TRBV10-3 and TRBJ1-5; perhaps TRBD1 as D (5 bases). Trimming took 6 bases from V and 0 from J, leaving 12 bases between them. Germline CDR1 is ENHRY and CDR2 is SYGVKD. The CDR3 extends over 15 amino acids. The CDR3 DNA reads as TGTGCCATCAGCAAGACAGCTGATAGCAATCAGCCCCAGCATTTT. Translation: CAISKTADSNQPQHF.

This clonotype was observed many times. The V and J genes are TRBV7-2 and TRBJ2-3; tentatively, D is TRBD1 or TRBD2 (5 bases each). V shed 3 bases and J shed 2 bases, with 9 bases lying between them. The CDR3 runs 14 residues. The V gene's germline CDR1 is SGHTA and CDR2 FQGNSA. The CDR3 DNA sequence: TGTGCCAGCAGCTTTGGGGGAACCACAGATACGCAGTATTTT. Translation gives CASSFGGTTDTQYF.

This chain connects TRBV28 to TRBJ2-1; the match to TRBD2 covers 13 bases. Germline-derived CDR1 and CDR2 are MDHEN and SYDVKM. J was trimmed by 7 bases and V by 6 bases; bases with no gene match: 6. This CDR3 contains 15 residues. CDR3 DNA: TGTGCCAGCAGACCCGGGACTAGCGGGAAGAATGAGCAGTTCTTC. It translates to CASRPGTSGKNEQFF.

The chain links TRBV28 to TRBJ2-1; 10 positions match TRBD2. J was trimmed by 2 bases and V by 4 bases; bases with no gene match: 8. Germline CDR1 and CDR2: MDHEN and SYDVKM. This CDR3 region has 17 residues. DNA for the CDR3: TGTGCCAGCAGTTCCTTGAGAGGACTAGCGGCCTACAATGAGCAGTTCTTC. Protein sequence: CASSSLRGLAAYNEQFF.

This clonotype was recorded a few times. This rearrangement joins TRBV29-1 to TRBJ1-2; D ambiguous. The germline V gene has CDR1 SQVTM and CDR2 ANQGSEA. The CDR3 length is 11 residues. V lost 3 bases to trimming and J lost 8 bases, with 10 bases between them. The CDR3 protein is CSVDERGGYTF. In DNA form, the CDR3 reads TGCAGCGTTGATGAACGCGGCGGCTACACCTTC. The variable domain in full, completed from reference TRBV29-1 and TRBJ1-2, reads SAVISQKPSRDICQRGTSLTIQCQVDSQVTMMFWYRQQPGQSLTLIATANQGSEATYESGFVIDKFPISRPNLTFSTLTVSNMSPEDSSIYLCSVDERGGYTFGSGTRLTVV.

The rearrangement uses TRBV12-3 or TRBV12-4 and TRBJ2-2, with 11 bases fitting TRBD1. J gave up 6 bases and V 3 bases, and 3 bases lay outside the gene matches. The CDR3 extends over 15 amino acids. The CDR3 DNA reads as TGTGCCAGCAGTTTGGACAGGGGGCGACCCGGGGAGCTGTTTTTT. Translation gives CASSLDRGRPGELFF.

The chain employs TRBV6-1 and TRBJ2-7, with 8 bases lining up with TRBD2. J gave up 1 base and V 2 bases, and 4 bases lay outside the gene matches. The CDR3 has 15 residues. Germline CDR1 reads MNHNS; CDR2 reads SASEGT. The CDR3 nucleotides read TGTGCCAGCAGTGAAATAGCGGGAATTTCCTACGAGCAGTACTTC. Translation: CASSEIAGISYEQYF.

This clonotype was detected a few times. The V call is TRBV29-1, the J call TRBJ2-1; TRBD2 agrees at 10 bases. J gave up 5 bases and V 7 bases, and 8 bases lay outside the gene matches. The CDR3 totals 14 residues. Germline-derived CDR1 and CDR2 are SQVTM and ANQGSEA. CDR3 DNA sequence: TGCAGCGGGGAGCGGGAGGGCATCGACAATGAGCAGTTCTTC. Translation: CSGEREGIDNEQFF.

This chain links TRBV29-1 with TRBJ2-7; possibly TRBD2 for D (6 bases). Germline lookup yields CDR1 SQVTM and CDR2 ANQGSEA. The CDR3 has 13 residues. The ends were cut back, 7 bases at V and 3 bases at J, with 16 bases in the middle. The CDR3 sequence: CSAGLWGLYEQYF. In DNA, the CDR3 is TGCAGCGCCGGACTGTGGGGACTCTACGAGCAGTACTTC.

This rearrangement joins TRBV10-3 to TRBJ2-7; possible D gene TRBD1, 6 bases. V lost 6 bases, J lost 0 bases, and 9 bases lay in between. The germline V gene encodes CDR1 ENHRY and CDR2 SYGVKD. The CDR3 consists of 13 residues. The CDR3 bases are TGTGCCATCAGGCCGACAGGCTCCTACGAGCAGTACTTC. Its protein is CAIRPTGSYEQYF.

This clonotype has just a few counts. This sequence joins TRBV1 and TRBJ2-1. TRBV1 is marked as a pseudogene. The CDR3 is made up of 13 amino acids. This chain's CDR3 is CTSSQLRRNEQFF. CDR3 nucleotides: TGCACCAGCAGCCAACTTCGAAGGAATGAGCAGTTCTTC.

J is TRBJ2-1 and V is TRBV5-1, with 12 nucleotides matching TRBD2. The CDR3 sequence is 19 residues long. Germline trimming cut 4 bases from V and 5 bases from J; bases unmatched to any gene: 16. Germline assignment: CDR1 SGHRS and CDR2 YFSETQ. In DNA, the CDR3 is TGCGCCAGCAGCCTCCGTGGCCCCCAGGGACTAGCGGGTCACAATGAGCAGTTCTTC. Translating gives CASSLRGPQGLAGHNEQFF.

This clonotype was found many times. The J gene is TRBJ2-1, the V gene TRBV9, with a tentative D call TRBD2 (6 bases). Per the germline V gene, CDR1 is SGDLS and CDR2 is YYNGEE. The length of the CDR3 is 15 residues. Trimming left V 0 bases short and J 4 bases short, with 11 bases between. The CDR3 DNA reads TGTGCCAGCAGCGTAGTGGATAGCGGATACAATGAGCAGTTCTTC. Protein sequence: CASSVVDSGYNEQFF.